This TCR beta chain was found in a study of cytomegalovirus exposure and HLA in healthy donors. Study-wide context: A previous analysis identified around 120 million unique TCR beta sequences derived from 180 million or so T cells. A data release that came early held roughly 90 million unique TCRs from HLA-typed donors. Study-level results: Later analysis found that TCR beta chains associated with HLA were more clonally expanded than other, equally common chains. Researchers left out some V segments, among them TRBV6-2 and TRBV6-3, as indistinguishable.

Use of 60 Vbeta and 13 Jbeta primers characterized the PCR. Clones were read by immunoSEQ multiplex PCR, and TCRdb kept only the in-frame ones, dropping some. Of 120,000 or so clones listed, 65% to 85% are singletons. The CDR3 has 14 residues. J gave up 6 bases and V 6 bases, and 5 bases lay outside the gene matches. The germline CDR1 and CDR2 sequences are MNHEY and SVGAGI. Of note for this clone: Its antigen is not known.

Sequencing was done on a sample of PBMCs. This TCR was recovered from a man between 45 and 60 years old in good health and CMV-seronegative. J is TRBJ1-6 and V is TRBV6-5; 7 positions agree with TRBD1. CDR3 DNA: TGTGCCAGCAGCCGGGACAGAAGTAATTCACCCCTCCACTTT. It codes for CASSRDRSNSPLHF.